These 7 T cell receptor beta chains were all obtained from the same sample, sequenced in a study of molecular identifiers for immune sequencing clone quantification. TCRdb reprocessed the PCR reads via MiXCR and lists one record per CDR3 protein. The repertoire has about 500,000 distinct CDR3 sequences, roughly 24% of them found once; the top ten carry under 0.8%. The specimen sequenced was naive CD8+ T cells from blood, with Jurkat cell RNA spiked in. The subset: FACS-sorted CD8+CD4-CCR7+CD45RA+ naive T cells. The receptor source for this set is a human donor in good health. Some libraries in this study had Jurkat cell RNA spiked in.

Note on this clonotype: A much larger clone lies a single base off, so this may be a read error. Since the CDR3 does not end with the conserved phenylalanine or tryptophan, this likely comes from a read error. The chain joins TRBV7-9 to TRBJ1-1, with D possibly being TRBD1 (6 bases). The CDR3 runs to 12 residues. Germline V gives CDR1 SEHNR, CDR2 FQNEAQ (reference sequence). V lost 9 bases, J lost 2 bases, and 10 bases lay in between. This CDR3 reads CASTGSNTEAFL. For the CDR3, the DNA is TGTGCCAGTACAGGGTCAAACACTGAAGCTTTCTTA.

On this clonotype itself: This may arise from a read error, as a much more abundant clone is one base away. The chain couples TRBV20-1 to TRBJ2-7; weak D call: TRBD2 (5 bases). CDR3 length: 13 residues. Germline CDR1 and CDR2: DFQATT and SNEGSKA (reference sequence). The CDR3 nucleotides read TGCAGTGCTAGAGATATCGCAGACTACGGGCAGTACTTC. Its protein is CSARDIADYGQYF.

This clonotype was seen more than once but under ten times. The chain is built from TRBV18 and TRBJ1-1, with D perhaps matching TRBD1 (5 bases). Trimming cost V 6 bases and J 2 bases, with 19 bases left between them. Germline V gene sequence: CDR1 KGHSH, CDR2 LQKENI. The CDR3 runs 16 residues. DNA for the CDR3: TGTGCCAGCTCTCCAACCAGCGGGGGAGATAACACTGAAGCTTTCTTT. Residues: CASSPTSGGDNTEAFF.

Details on this clonotype: It may be a read error: a sequence one base away is much more abundant. This CDR3 is CVTRDRANTGELFF. CDR3 sequence (DNA): TGTGTCACCCGGGACAGGGCGAACACCGGGGAGCTGTTTTTT. V usage is TRBV2 and J usage is TRBJ2-2; 9 bases agree with TRBD1. This CDR3 has 14 amino acids. Germline CDR1 SNHLY, CDR2 FYNNEI.

The chain employs TRBV5-6 and TRBJ2-7; TRBD2 matches 8 bases. This CDR3 spans 15 amino acids. The germline V gene has CDR1 SGHDT and CDR2 YYEEEE. The V and J ends lost 4 bases and 1 base, in that order; junction bases with no gene match: 7. CDR3 loop: CASSLSGGLSYEQYF. The DNA of the CDR3 is TGTGCCAGCAGCCTGAGCGGGGGCCTATCCTACGAGCAGTACTTC. Based on the CDR3 plus reference TRBV5-6 and TRBJ2-7, the full variable domain is DAGVTQSPTHLIKTRGQQVTLRCSPKSGHDTVSWYQQALGQGPQFIFQYYEEEERQRGNFPDRFSGHQFPNYSSELNVNALLLGDSALYLCASSLSGGLSYEQYFGPGTRLTVT.

This clonotype appeared many times. J is TRBJ2-7 and V is TRBV20-1; 8 bases are shared with TRBD2. The CDR3 is 13 amino acids. V was pared by 7 bases and J by 4 bases, with 9 bases of the junction left unmatched. Germline-derived CDR1 and CDR2 are DFQATT and SNEGSKA (reference sequence). CDR3 region: CSVPGLVSYEQYF. CDR3 sequence (DNA): TGCAGTGTTCCGGGACTAGTTTCGTACGAGCAGTACTTC.

This clonotype was seen more than once but under ten times. This rearrangement joins TRBV30 to TRBJ2-7; 7 nucleotides line up with TRBD2. There are 14 residues in the CDR3. The germline CDR1 and CDR2 sequences are GTSNPN and SVGIG (reference sequence). V shed 0 bases, J shed 0 bases, and the junction held 2 bases outside the gene matches. This CDR3 is CAWSVAGPSYEQYF. Written as DNA, the CDR3 is TGTGCCTGGAGTGTAGCGGGGCCCTCCTACGAGCAGTACTTC. Using reference TRBV30 and TRBJ2-7 for the parts outside the CDR3, the full variable domain is SQTIHQWPATLVQPVGSPLSLECTVEGTSNPNLYWYRQAAGRGLQLLFYSVGIGQISSEVPQNLSASRPQDRQFILSSKKLLLSDSGFYLCAWSVAGPSYEQYFGPGTRLTVT.